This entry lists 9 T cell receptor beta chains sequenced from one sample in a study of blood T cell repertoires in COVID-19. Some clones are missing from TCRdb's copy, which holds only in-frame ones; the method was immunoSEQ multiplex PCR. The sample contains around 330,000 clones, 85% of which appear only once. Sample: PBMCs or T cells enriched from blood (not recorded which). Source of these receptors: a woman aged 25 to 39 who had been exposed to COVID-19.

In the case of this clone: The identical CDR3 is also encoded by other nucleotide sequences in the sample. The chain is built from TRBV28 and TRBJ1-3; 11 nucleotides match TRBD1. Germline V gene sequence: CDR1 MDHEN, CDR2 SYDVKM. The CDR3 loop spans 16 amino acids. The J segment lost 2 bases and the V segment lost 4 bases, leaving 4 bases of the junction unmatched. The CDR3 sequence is CASSSPGQGAGNTIYF. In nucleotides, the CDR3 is TGTGCCAGCAGTTCCCCGGGACAGGGGGCTGGAAACACCATATATTTT.

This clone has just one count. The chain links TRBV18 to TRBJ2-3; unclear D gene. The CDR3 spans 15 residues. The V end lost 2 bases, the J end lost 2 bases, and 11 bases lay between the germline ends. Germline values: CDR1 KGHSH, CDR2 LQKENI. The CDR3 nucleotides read TGTGCCAGCTCACCAATCGTCGGGTACACAGATACGCAGTATTTT. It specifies CASSPIVGYTDTQYF. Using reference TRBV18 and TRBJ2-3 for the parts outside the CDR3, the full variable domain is NAGVMQNPRHLVRRRGQEARLRCSPMKGHSHVYWYRQLPEEGLKFMVYLQKENIIDESGMPKERFSAEFPKEGPSILRIQQVVRGDSAAYFCASSPIVGYTDTQYFGPGTRLTVL.

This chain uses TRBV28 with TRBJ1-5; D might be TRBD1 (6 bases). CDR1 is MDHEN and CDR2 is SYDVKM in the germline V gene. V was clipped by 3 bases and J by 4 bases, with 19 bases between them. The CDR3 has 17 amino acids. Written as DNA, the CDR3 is TGTGCCAGCAGTTTCGATATTACAGGGAAAGGGAATCAGCCCCAGCATTTT. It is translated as CASSFDITGKGNQPQHF.

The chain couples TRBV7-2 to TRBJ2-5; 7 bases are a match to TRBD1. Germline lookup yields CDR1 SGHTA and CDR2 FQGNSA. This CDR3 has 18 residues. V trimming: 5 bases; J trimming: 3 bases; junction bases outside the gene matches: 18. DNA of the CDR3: TGTGCCAGCAGCACGAGGGTCGGACAGGTCGGAATTAAAGAGACCCAGTACTTC. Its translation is CASSTRVGQVGIKETQYF.

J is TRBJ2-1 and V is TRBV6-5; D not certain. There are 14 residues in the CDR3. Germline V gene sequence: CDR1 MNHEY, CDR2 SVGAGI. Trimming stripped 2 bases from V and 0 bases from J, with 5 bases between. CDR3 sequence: CASSYRSSYNEQFF. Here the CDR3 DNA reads TGTGCCAGCAGTTACCGCAGCTCCTACAATGAGCAGTTCTTC.

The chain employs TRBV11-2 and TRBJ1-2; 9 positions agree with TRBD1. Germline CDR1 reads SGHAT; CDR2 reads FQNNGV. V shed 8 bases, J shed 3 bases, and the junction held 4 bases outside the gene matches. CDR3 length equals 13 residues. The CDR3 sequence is CASGTGGDYGYTF. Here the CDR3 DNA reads TGTGCCAGCGGAACAGGGGGCGACTATGGCTACACCTTC.

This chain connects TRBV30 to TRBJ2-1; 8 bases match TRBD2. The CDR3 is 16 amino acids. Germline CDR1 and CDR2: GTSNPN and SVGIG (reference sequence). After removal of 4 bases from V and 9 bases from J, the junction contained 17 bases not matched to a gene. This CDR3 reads CAWTPSGRGAPPEQFF. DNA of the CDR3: TGTGCCTGGACTCCCTCCGGGCGGGGGGCCCCGCCTGAGCAGTTCTTC.

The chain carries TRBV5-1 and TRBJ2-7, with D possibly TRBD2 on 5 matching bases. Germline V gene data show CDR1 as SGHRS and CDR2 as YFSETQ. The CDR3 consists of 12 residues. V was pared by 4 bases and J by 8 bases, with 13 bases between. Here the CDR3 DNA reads TGCGCCAGCAGCCCGGGGTCCACCAAGCAGTACTTC. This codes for CASSPGSTKQYF.

This CDR3 reads CASKEQEWMNTEAFF. CDR3 bases: TGTGCCAGCAAAGAACAGGAATGGATGAACACTGAAGCTTTCTTT. This rearrangement joins TRBV2 to TRBJ1-1; possibly TRBD1 for D (5 bases). CDR1 is SNHLY, CDR2 FYNNEI, per germline. The CDR3 consists of 15 residues. V lost 7 bases and J lost 0, with 15 bases in between.